The 31 T cell receptor beta chains in this list originate from one sample, sequenced in a study of cytomegalovirus exposure and HLA in healthy donors. 13 Jbeta primers and 60 Vbeta primers were used for the PCR. Libraries were prepared by immunoSEQ multiplex PCR; TCRdb keeps only in-frame clonotypes and omits some of them. This table lists 200,000 to 250,000 clones. The sequenced material came from PBMCs. These receptors originate from a girl aged 2 to 10 in good health and CMV-seropositive.

The chain combines TRBV2 with TRBJ2-1, with 7 bases fitting TRBD2. J was trimmed by 8 bases and V by 10 bases; bases with no gene match: 8. This CDR3 is built from 12 residues. Germline-derived CDR1 and CDR2 are SNHLY and FYNNEI. The CDR3 loop reads CATVAGPHEQFF. The CDR3 DNA follows: TGTGCCACCGTAGCGGGCCCTCATGAGCAGTTCTTC.

In nucleotides, the CDR3 is TGTGCCAGCAGTTTAAGAGGCCCCATAGCTAGCACAGATACGCAGTATTTT. It translates to CASSLRGPIASTDTQYF. The chain joins TRBV28 to TRBJ2-3; D ambiguous. V lost 2 bases and J lost 0, with 15 bases in between. Germline V lookup: CDR1 MDHEN, CDR2 SYDVKM. The CDR3 runs 17 residues.

The CDR3 DNA is TGCGCCAGCAGCCAACCCCCGACTGGAGAGCTGTTTTTT. Translation gives CASSQPPTGELFF. This rearrangement joins TRBV4-1 to TRBJ2-2; D is undetermined. Trimming left V 2 bases short and J 11 bases short, with 12 bases between. Germline CDR1 reads MGHRA; CDR2 reads YSYEKL. This CDR3 region has 13 residues.

The chain couples TRBV6-1 to TRBJ2-3, with 8 bases that match TRBD2. Germline assignment: CDR1 MNHNS and CDR2 SASEGT. Trimming took 4 bases from V and 1 from J; bases not matched to a gene: 4. The CDR3 totals 15 residues. CDR3 sequence: CASSATSGRTDTQYF. The CDR3 DNA reads as TGTGCCAGCAGTGCTACTAGCGGACGCACAGATACGCAGTATTTT.

J is TRBJ1-3 and V is TRBV5-1, with 9 positions matching TRBD1. V was clipped by 4 bases and J by 5 bases; unmatched bases: 4. The CDR3 runs to 14 residues. Germline V CDR1 and CDR2: SGHRS, YFSETQ. CDR3 residues: CASSGTGTRNTIYF. CDR3 sequence (DNA): TGCGCCAGCAGCGGGACAGGGACTCGAAACACCATATATTTT.

The V gene is TRBV28, the J gene TRBJ1-5, with D possibly TRBD1 on 6 matching bases. This CDR3 is 15 amino acids long. Trimming shortened V by 6 bases and J by 0 bases, and 12 bases separated the two germline ends. Germline-derived CDR1 and CDR2 are MDHEN and SYDVKM. CDR3 DNA: TGTGCCAGCAGGTTGGGGGCCCTTAGCAATCAGCCCCAGCATTTT. The encoded protein is CASRLGALSNQPQHF.

The genes are TRBV11-2 and TRBJ2-1; D might be TRBD1 (6 bases). V was shortened by 6 bases and J by 7 bases, with 13 bases between the two germline ends. The V gene's germline CDR1 is SGHAT and CDR2 FQNNGV. This CDR3 region has 13 residues. The CDR3 nucleotides read TGTGCCAGCAGTCAACAGGGTGGGAATGAGCAGTTCTTC. It encodes CASSQQGGNEQFF. The full variable domain, rest sourced from reference TRBV11-2 and TRBJ2-1, is EAGVAQSPRYKIIEKRQSVAFWCNPISGHATLYWYQQILGQGPKLLIQFQNNGVVDDSQLPKDRFSAERLKGVDSTLKIQPAKLEDSAVYLCASSQQGGNEQFFGPGTRLTVL.

J is TRBJ2-5 and V is TRBV6-5; maybe TRBD1 (7 bases). This CDR3 comprises 13 residues. V gave up 8 bases and J gave up 5 bases, with 15 bases separating them. In germline, CDR1 is MNHEY, CDR2 SVGAGI. This CDR3 reads CASRSGGWETQYF. CDR3 in DNA: TGTGCCAGCCGTTCAGGGGGGTGGGAGACCCAGTACTTC.

J is TRBJ2-7 and V is TRBV11-2; possibly TRBD2 for D (5 bases). Germline V gene data show CDR1 as SGHAT and CDR2 as FQNNGV. The length of the CDR3 is 14 residues. V lost 8 bases and J 2 bases, leaving 16 bases between the germline ends. The CDR3 nucleotides are TGTGCCAGCGCATCTCCGGGATCCCCCTACGAGCAGTACTTC. Amino acids: CASASPGSPYEQYF.

J is TRBJ2-2 and V is TRBV18, with 7 nucleotides matching TRBD1. Germline V CDR1 and CDR2: KGHSH, LQKENI. The CDR3 spans 16 residues. V lost 0 bases and J lost 2; bases outside the gene matches: 3. The DNA for the CDR3 is TGTGCCAGCTCACCACCGAACAGGGGAAACACCGGGGAGCTGTTTTTT. It codes for CASSPPNRGNTGELFF.

This sequence joins TRBV15 and TRBJ2-3; 9 bases match TRBD1. The CDR3 contains 15 residues. From germline, CDR1 is LNHNV and CDR2 YYDKDF (reference sequence). Unmatched junction bases numbered 9, after V lost 6 bases and J lost 5 bases. The CDR3 sequence is CATRDAGTGKDTQYF. The DNA for the CDR3 is TGTGCCACCAGGGATGCCGGGACAGGGAAAGATACGCAGTATTTT.

The rearrangement joins TRBV11-1 to TRBJ2-5; D possibly corresponds to TRBD2 (5 bases). Germline CDR1 and CDR2: SGHAT and FQDESV (reference sequence). CDR3 size: 17 residues. V was pared by 5 bases and J by 5 bases, with 24 bases between. CDR3 nucleotide sequence: TGTGCCAGCAGCCCCTCTCGGAGGATGGGCCTTTGGGAGACCCAGTACTTC. Translating it yields CASSPSRRMGLWETQYF. Filled out from reference TRBV11-1 and TRBJ2-5, the complete variable domain reads EAEVAQSPRYKITEKSQAVAFWCDPISGHATLYWYRQILGQGPELLVQFQDESVVDDSQLPKDRFSAERLKGVDSTLKIQPAELGDSAMYLCASSPSRRMGLWETQYFGPGTRLLVL.

The CDR3 sequence: CASSPLAFYEQYF. CDR3 in DNA: TGTGCCAGCAGTCCTTTGGCTTTTTACGAGCAGTACTTC. The chain recombines TRBV27 with TRBJ2-7; no definite D call. Trimming pared 5 bases from V and 4 bases from J, leaving 12 bases between. Looked up from germline, CDR1 is MNHEY and CDR2 is SMNVEV (reference sequence). The CDR3 has 13 residues.

The chain combines TRBV7-2 with TRBJ2-7, with 9 bases matching TRBD2. The germline V gene has CDR1 SGHTA and CDR2 FQGNSA. The CDR3 runs to 14 residues. The junction had 2 bases not matched to a gene; V was cut back by 1 base and J by 4 bases. For the CDR3, the DNA is TGTGCCAGCAGCTTAGGGGGACTAGCTTACGAGCAGTACTTC. Translating gives CASSLGGLAYEQYF.

V is TRBV27 and J is TRBJ1-1, with a weak D call TRBD1 (6 bases). Germline V gives CDR1 MNHEY, CDR2 SMNVEV (reference sequence). The V gene lost 7 bases and the J gene lost 4 bases, with 16 bases spanning the gap. This CDR3 has 14 residues. The CDR3 bases are TGTGCCAGCACTCTGAAGAGGGGGAGCACTGAAGCTTTCTTT. Protein sequence: CASTLKRGSTEAFF.

As to this clone: Distinct nucleotide sequences in the sample also encode this CDR3. V gene TRBV5-1 combines with J gene TRBJ1-1; D gene ambiguous. Trimming removed 5 bases from V and 2 bases from J, with 4 bases in between. The CDR3 is 11 residues long. The germline V gene has CDR1 SGHRS and CDR2 YFSETQ. The CDR3 DNA follows: TGCGCCAGCAGTTCTAACACTGAAGCTTTCTTT. Encoded protein: CASSSNTEAFF.

This chain joins TRBV7-2 and TRBJ2-1, with 7 bases identical to TRBD1. CDR1 is SGHTA, CDR2 FQGNSA, per germline. Trimming took 0 bases from V and 10 from J; bases not matched to a gene: 12. CDR3 length: 16 amino acids. The CDR3 DNA follows: TGTGCCAGCAGCTTAGCGGCCTCTAGGCAGGGGGAGGAGCAGTTCTTC. Residues: CASSLAASRQGEEQFF.

The chain joins TRBV28 to TRBJ2-7, with TRBD1 matching over 7 bases. In germline, CDR1 is MDHEN, CDR2 SYDVKM. V lost 4 bases, J lost 2 bases, and 5 bases stayed unmatched. The CDR3 loop spans 14 amino acids. The CDR3 loop reads CASSSGQNTYEQYF. In DNA, the CDR3 is TGTGCCAGCAGTTCGGGACAGAATACCTACGAGCAGTACTTC.

The genes are TRBV11-2 and TRBJ2-1; no reliable D call. This CDR3 spans 14 amino acids. Germline V lookup: CDR1 SGHAT, CDR2 FQNNGV. The V gene lost 3 bases and the J gene lost 6 bases, with 12 bases spanning the gap. CDR3 amino acids: CASSFYSRTNEQFF. CDR3 DNA sequence: TGTGCCAGCAGCTTTTATTCTAGAACCAATGAGCAGTTCTTC.

The rearrangement links TRBV7-2 to TRBJ1-3; D gene unclear. Trimming took 4 bases from V and 4 from J, leaving 8 bases between them. The CDR3 is 13 amino acids. Germline V gene sequence: CDR1 SGHTA, CDR2 FQGNSA. CDR3: CASSSFTGNTIYF. CDR3 coding DNA: TGTGCCAGCAGCTCGTTTACAGGAAACACCATATATTTT.

The rearrangement links TRBV6-6 to TRBJ2-7; D is perhaps TRBD2 (5 bases). The germline V and J ends were trimmed by 6 bases and 5 bases, with 8 bases remaining between them. CDR1 is MNHNY and CDR2 is SVGAGI in the germline V gene (reference sequence). The CDR3 length is 11 residues. The CDR3 nucleotides read TGTGCCAGCAGCCCGGGGAACGAGCAGTACTTC. Its translation: CASSPGNEQYF.

In regard to this clone: At one of its ends the junction is not consistent with the germline gene, which may arise from a read error. The J gene is TRBJ2-7, the V gene TRBV4-1; tentative D call: TRBD2 (6 bases). CDR1 MGHRA and CDR2 YSYEKL come from the germline V gene. The CDR3 totals 16 residues. The CDR3 bases are TGCGCCGGCAGCCAACCCGGGGGACGCGGGGTACACGAGCAGTACTTC. It specifies CAGSQPGGRGVHEQYF.

With regard to this clone: The same CDR3 is also encoded by other DNA sequences in this sample. Here the CDR3 reads CASSSPSGVAGKETQYF. The CDR3 DNA reads TGTGCCAGCAGTTCCCCCTCCGGAGTAGCGGGTAAAGAGACCCAGTACTTC. The chain has TRBV28 and TRBJ2-5; 7 nucleotides agree with TRBD2. Trimming cost V 4 bases and J 3 bases; bases outside gene matches: 14. This CDR3 spans 17 amino acids. Looked up from germline, CDR1 is MDHEN and CDR2 is SYDVKM.

This chain links TRBV16 with TRBJ2-5, with TRBD1 as a possible D gene (5 bases). The germline V and J ends were trimmed by 0 bases and 7 bases, with 18 bases remaining between them. Germline V gives CDR1 KGHSY, CDR2 FQNENV. CDR3 size: 16 residues. The CDR3 protein is CASSQSSATAGWTQYF. CDR3 DNA: TGTGCCAGCAGCCAATCCTCAGCGACAGCAGGGTGGACCCAGTACTTC.

The rearrangement links TRBV6-1 to TRBJ2-1, with 8 nucleotides matching TRBD2. The CDR3 totals 14 residues. CDR1 and CDR2 from the germline V gene are MNHNS and SASEGT. J gave up 7 bases and V 7 bases, and 9 bases lay outside the gene matches. As DNA, the CDR3 is TGTGCCAGCAATCCGAGCGGGAGAGGTAATGAGCAGTTCTTC. It translates to CASNPSGRGNEQFF.

The J gene is TRBJ2-7, the V gene TRBV28, with D tentatively TRBD1 (6 bases). Germline CDR1 and CDR2: MDHEN and SYDVKM. This CDR3 is built from 13 residues. Trimming removed 3 bases from V and 6 bases from J, with 12 bases in between. CDR3 sequence: CASSFIDRREQYF. The CDR3 region has the DNA TGTGCCAGCAGTTTCATTGACAGGCGCGAGCAGTACTTC.

V is TRBV20-1 and J is TRBJ2-7; D is unresolved. The CDR3 covers 11 residues. Trimming left V 7 bases short and J 2 bases short, with 9 bases between. Germline CDR1 DFQATT, CDR2 SNEGSKA (reference sequence). The CDR3 spells CSVGPPYEQYF. CDR3 sequence (DNA): TGCAGTGTTGGGCCTCCCTACGAGCAGTACTTC.

The V call is TRBV2, the J call TRBJ2-7; the match to TRBD1 covers 7 bases. The CDR3 sequence is 14 residues long. The ends lost 8 bases at V and 13 bases at J; junction bases unmatched: 20. Looked up from germline, CDR1 is SNHLY and CDR2 is FYNNEI. For the CDR3, the DNA is TGTGCCAGCCGAGACTGGGACAGCCCCGTGCCCCTTTACTTC. Translated: CASRDWDSPVPLYF.

The V call is TRBV4-2, the J call TRBJ2-5; D is unresolved. The CDR3 runs 15 residues. Per the germline V gene, CDR1 is LGHNA and CDR2 is YNFKEQ. Trimming removed 1 base at V and 1 base at J, with 10 bases between. The CDR3 loop is CASSQVAASQETQYF. DNA for the CDR3: TGTGCCAGCAGCCAAGTTGCGGCAAGCCAAGAGACCCAGTACTTC.

The rearrangement links TRBV10-1 to TRBJ1-1; D might be TRBD1 (6 bases). The CDR3 runs 12 residues. V lost 4 bases and J 5 bases, leaving 8 bases between the germline ends. Germline lookup yields CDR1 WNHNN and CDR2 SYGVQD (reference sequence). CDR3 sequence (DNA): TGCGCCAGCAGTGGAGGGGGAACTGAAGCTTTCTTT. Residues: CASSGGGTEAFF.

The V and J genes are TRBV30 and TRBJ1-5, with TRBD1 identical over 8 bases. Germline V gene sequence: CDR1 GTSNPN, CDR2 SVGIG (reference sequence). The CDR3 has 15 residues. V shed 1 base, J shed 6 bases, and the junction held 8 bases outside the gene matches. The CDR3 loop reads CAWSETDRGSQPQHF. DNA of the CDR3: TGTGCCTGGAGTGAAACCGACAGGGGTAGTCAGCCCCAGCATTTT.